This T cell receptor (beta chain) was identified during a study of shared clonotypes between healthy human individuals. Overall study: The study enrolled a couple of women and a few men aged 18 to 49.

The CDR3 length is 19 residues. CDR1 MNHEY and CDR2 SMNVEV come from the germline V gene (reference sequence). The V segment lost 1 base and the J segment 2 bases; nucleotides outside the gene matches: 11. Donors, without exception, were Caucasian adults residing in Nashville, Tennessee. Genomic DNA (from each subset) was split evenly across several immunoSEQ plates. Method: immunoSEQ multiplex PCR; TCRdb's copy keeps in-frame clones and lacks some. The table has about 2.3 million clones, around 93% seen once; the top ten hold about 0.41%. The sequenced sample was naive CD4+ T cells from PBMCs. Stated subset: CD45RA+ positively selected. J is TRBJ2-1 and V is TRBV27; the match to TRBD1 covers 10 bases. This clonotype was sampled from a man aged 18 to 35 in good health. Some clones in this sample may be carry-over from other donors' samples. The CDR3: CASSLLGPGTGVTYNEQFF. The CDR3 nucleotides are TGTGCCAGCAGTTTATTGGGGCCCGGGACAGGGGTTACCTACAATGAGCAGTTCTTC.